Each of the 30 T cell receptor beta chains below was sequenced from the same sample in a study of T cell responses to AZD1222 COVID-19 vaccine. Profiling relied on immunoSEQ multiplex PCR, and the TCRdb table lists in-frame clones only, not all of them. The profile shows about 92,000 clones, about 89% of them singletons. The sequences come from peripheral blood, collected on day 0 of AZD1222 vaccination. These receptor sequences come from an adult in good health.

The gene calls are TRBV11-2 and TRBJ1-1, with a weak D call TRBD1 (6 bases). The CDR3 loop spans 13 amino acids. The ends were cut back, 3 bases at V and 5 bases at J, with 10 bases in the middle. Germline CDR1 reads SGHAT; CDR2 reads FQNNGV. DNA for the CDR3: TGTGCCAGCAGCTTCCAGGGGCAGACTGAAGCTTTCTTT. Protein product: CASSFQGQTEAFF.

The rearrangement links TRBV4-1 to TRBJ1-2; D not certain. The CDR3 sequence is 16 residues long. Germline loops: CDR1 MGHRA, CDR2 YSYEKL. The V end was cut by 0 bases, the J end by 4 bases, with 15 bases between. DNA for the CDR3: TGCGCCAGCAGCCAAGATCCGATCACAGTTGGCTATGGCTACACCTTC. Its protein is CASSQDPITVGYGYTF.

The V and J genes are TRBV6-5 and TRBJ2-1; 7 nucleotides align to TRBD2. Germline V lookup: CDR1 MNHEY, CDR2 SVGAGI. CDR3 length equals 11 residues. Trimming took 8 bases from V and 7 from J; bases not matched to a gene: 2. CDR3 DNA: TGTGCCAGCCAGGGAGGGAATGAGCAGTTCTTC. The encoded protein is CASQGGNEQFF.

The gene calls are TRBV7-9 and TRBJ1-5; D remains ambiguous. The CDR3 has 13 residues. V dropped 4 bases and J dropped 0 bases, with 4 bases sitting between them. Per germline, CDR1 SEHNR and CDR2 FQNEAQ (reference sequence). The chain's CDR3 is CASSSYSNQPQHF. CDR3 nucleotide sequence: TGTGCCAGCAGCTCGTATAGCAATCAGCCCCAGCATTTT.

The chain couples TRBV6-5 to TRBJ2-1, with 8 bases that match TRBD1. The trim removed 7 bases at V and 7 bases at J, leaving 12 bases unmatched. Germline lookup yields CDR1 MNHEY and CDR2 SVGAGI. The CDR3 length is 15 residues. The CDR3 sequence is CASNYRRTGKNEQFF. In DNA, the CDR3 is TGTGCCAGCAACTACCGCCGGACAGGGAAAAATGAGCAGTTCTTC.

The chain links TRBV5-6 to TRBJ1-1; D is perhaps TRBD1 (6 bases). The germline gives CDR1 SGHDT, CDR2 YYEEEE. Trimming pared 4 bases from V and 0 bases from J, leaving 16 bases between. CDR3 length equals 16 residues. The CDR3 reads CASSPTRGNLNTEAFF. The CDR3 bases are TGTGCCAGCAGCCCTACCAGGGGCAACTTGAACACTGAAGCTTTCTTT.

The chain has TRBV15 and TRBJ1-4, with D unresolved. This CDR3 is built from 15 residues. The germline V and J ends were trimmed by 0 bases and 0 bases, with 5 bases remaining between them. Germline V lookup: CDR1 LNHNV, CDR2 YYDKDF (reference sequence). CDR3 in amino acids: CATSREAATNEKLFF. Here the CDR3 DNA reads TGTGCCACCAGCAGAGAGGCAGCAACTAATGAAAAACTGTTTTTT.

The V call is TRBV19, the J call TRBJ2-3, with D perhaps TRBD1 or TRBD2 (5 bases each). Germline loops: CDR1 LNHDA, CDR2 SQIVND (reference sequence). The CDR3 length is 14 residues. The V gene lost 3 bases and the J gene lost 0 bases, with 7 bases spanning the gap. CDR3 loop: CASSIGDSTDTQYF. In DNA, the CDR3 is TGTGCCAGTAGTATTGGGGACAGCACAGATACGCAGTATTTT.

The genes are TRBV28 and TRBJ2-7; D uncertain. Per the germline V gene, CDR1 is MDHEN and CDR2 is SYDVKM. This CDR3 is built from 13 residues. V lost 6 bases and J lost 3, with 12 bases in between. CDR3 protein: CASSPPPNYEQYF. Here the CDR3 DNA reads TGTGCCAGCAGCCCTCCACCCAACTACGAGCAGTACTTC.

This chain joins TRBV3-1 (or the pseudogene TRBV3-2) and TRBJ1-2; D gene uncertain. V was pared by 0 bases and J by 7 bases, with 12 bases between. Germline loops: CDR1 LGHDT, CDR2 YNNKEL (reference sequence). The CDR3 loop spans 14 amino acids. DNA of the CDR3: TGTGCCAGCAGCCAAGATTTGAGGAGAAGTGGCTACACCTTC. Protein product: CASSQDLRRSGYTF.

The genes are TRBV5-1 and TRBJ2-2; 7 nucleotides match TRBD1. Trimming at V came to 0 bases and at J to 3 bases, leaving 8 bases not matched to a gene. Germline lookup yields CDR1 SGHRS and CDR2 YFSETQ. The CDR3 sequence is 17 residues long. CDR3 protein: CASSLDVNTGDTGELFF. Here the CDR3 DNA reads TGCGCCAGCAGCTTGGATGTCAATACAGGGGACACCGGGGAGCTGTTTTTT.

The chain recombines TRBV30 with TRBJ1-1; D unclear. Germline lookup yields CDR1 GTSNPN and CDR2 SVGIG (reference sequence). The CDR3 is 12 residues long. The V gene lost 1 base and the J gene lost 10 bases, with 13 bases spanning the gap. The CDR3 region has the DNA TGTGCCTGGAGTGAAAAAACGAGGGCAGCTTTCTTT. It specifies CAWSEKTRAAFF.

This clone was seen a single time. The genes are TRBV18 and TRBJ2-3; D not resolved. The germline V and J ends were trimmed by 2 bases and 2 bases, with 8 bases remaining between them. Germline V CDR1 and CDR2: KGHSH, LQKENI. CDR3 length: 14 amino acids. Here the CDR3 reads CASSPGVNTDTQYF. The CDR3 nucleotides read TGTGCCAGCTCACCAGGGGTAAACACAGATACGCAGTATTTT.

This sequence joins TRBV30 and TRBJ1-2; D may be TRBD1 (5 bases). CDR1 GTSNPN and CDR2 SVGIG come from the germline V gene (reference sequence). The CDR3 spans 13 residues. The ends were cut back, 7 bases at V and 8 bases at J, with 20 bases in the middle. DNA of the CDR3: TGTGCCTCCGAAAGATTAGGGGTCGGAGGCTACACCTTC. This gives the protein CASERLGVGGYTF.

J is TRBJ1-2 and V is TRBV9, with D possibly matching TRBD1 (6 bases). The germline V and J ends were trimmed by 5 bases and 4 bases, with 15 bases remaining between them. CDR3 size: 14 residues. Germline-derived CDR1 and CDR2 are SGDLS and YYNGEE. For the CDR3, the DNA is TGTGCCAGCAGACCCTTAACAGGGCCCTATGGCTACACCTTC. It is translated as CASRPLTGPYGYTF.

This rearrangement joins TRBV13 to TRBJ1-3, with 7 positions matching TRBD1. This CDR3 comprises 16 residues. CDR1 is PRHDT, CDR2 FYEKMQ, per germline (reference sequence). V trimming: 5 bases; J trimming: 5 bases; junction bases outside the gene matches: 12. In DNA form, the CDR3 reads TGTGCCAGCAGCACTACAGGGGAGGTCTATCGAAACACCATATATTTT. Amino acid sequence: CASSTTGEVYRNTIYF. Full variable domain (outside the CDR3, taken from reference TRBV13 and TRBJ1-3): AAGVIQSPRHLIKEKRETATLKCYPIPRHDTVYWYQQGPGQDPQFLISFYEKMQSDKGSIPDRFSAQQFSDYHSELNMSSLELGDSALYFCASSTTGEVYRNTIYFGEGSWLTVV.

The chain combines TRBV3-1 (or the pseudogene TRBV3-2) with TRBJ2-7; 8 bases match TRBD1. The ends lost 3 bases at V and 4 bases at J; junction bases unmatched: 8. Germline V gene data show CDR1 as LGHDT and CDR2 as YNNKEL (reference sequence). This CDR3 region has 15 residues. Here the CDR3 reads CASSQTGAPVYEQYF. The DNA for the CDR3 is TGTGCCAGCAGCCAGACAGGGGCCCCCGTGTACGAGCAGTACTTC.

The chain joins TRBV19 to TRBJ1-2; unclear D gene. Per the germline V gene, CDR1 is LNHDA and CDR2 is SQIVND (reference sequence). V was shortened by 7 bases and J by 4 bases, with 16 bases between the two germline ends. This CDR3 is 14 amino acids long. CDR3 region: CASTSPNRGYGYTF. The CDR3 coding sequence is TGTGCCAGTACTTCCCCCAATCGTGGCTATGGCTACACCTTC.

The chain joins TRBV28 to TRBJ1-2, with 7 bases fitting TRBD1. The V segment lost 4 bases and the J segment 5 bases; nucleotides outside the gene matches: 4. CDR1 and CDR2 from the germline V gene are MDHEN and SYDVKM. The CDR3 is 13 amino acids. The CDR3, as DNA: TGTGCCAGCAGTTCCTTACAGGGGTATGGCTACACCTTC. This gives the protein CASSSLQGYGYTF.

The chain carries TRBV5-8 and TRBJ1-2; the D is unclear. The CDR3 is 16 residues long. V lost 0 bases and J 1 base, leaving 13 bases between the germline ends. Germline V CDR1 and CDR2: SGHTS, YDEGEE. The CDR3, as DNA: TGTGCCAGCAGCTTGGGTCATCTGGTGCTTAACTATGGCTACACCTTC. Protein product: CASSLGHLVLNYGYTF.

The rearrangement joins TRBV5-1 to TRBJ1-1, with 7 bases matching TRBD1. This CDR3 is built from 14 residues. CDR1 and CDR2 (germline): SGHRS, YFSETQ. Trimming cost V 0 bases and J 4 bases; bases outside gene matches: 3. In DNA, the CDR3 is TGCGCCAGCAGCTTGGATGCAGGGGGCACTGAAGCTTTCTTT. It codes for CASSLDAGGTEAFF. Based on the CDR3 plus reference TRBV5-1 and TRBJ1-1, the full variable domain is KAGVTQTPRYLIKTRGQQVTLSCSPISGHRSVSWYQQTPGQGLQFLFEYFSETQRNKGNFPGRFSGRQFSNSRSEMNVSTLELGDSALYLCASSLDAGGTEAFFGQGTRLTVV.

The rearrangement uses TRBV11-1 and TRBJ1-2; tentatively, D is TRBD1 (6 bases). The CDR3 contains 15 residues. V was shortened by 3 bases and J by 4 bases, with 15 bases between the two germline ends. Germline V gives CDR1 SGHAT, CDR2 FQDESV (reference sequence). The CDR3 is CASSFDGGRGYGYTF. CDR3 nucleotide sequence: TGTGCCAGCAGCTTTGACGGGGGGCGCGGCTATGGCTACACCTTC.

The chain is built from TRBV5-4 and TRBJ2-5; D tentatively reads TRBD1 or TRBD2 (6 bases each). This CDR3 has 16 residues. The germline CDR1 and CDR2 sequences are SGHNT and YYREEE (reference sequence). The V gene lost 4 bases and the J gene lost 4 bases, with 20 bases spanning the gap. Here the CDR3 reads CASSGAVGAGRETQYF. CDR3 in DNA: TGTGCCAGCAGCGGGGCTGTGGGGGCCGGGAGAGAGACCCAGTACTTC.

This chain links TRBV19 with TRBJ1-5; D remains unclear. The CDR3 spans 13 residues. The V end lost 7 bases, the J end lost 2 bases, and 9 bases lay between the germline ends. Germline CDR1 is LNHDA and CDR2 is SQIVND (reference sequence). Written as DNA, the CDR3 is TGTGCCAGTAATGTAAGGGGCAATCAGCCCCAGCATTTT. This sequence encodes CASNVRGNQPQHF.

The rearrangement links TRBV28 to TRBJ1-2; D not resolved. Trimming removed 6 bases from V and 4 bases from J, with 12 bases in between. In germline, CDR1 is MDHEN, CDR2 SYDVKM. This CDR3 is 13 amino acids long. CDR3 residues: CASRSGRTYGYTF. The CDR3, as DNA: TGTGCCAGCAGATCTGGACGGACCTATGGCTACACCTTC.

V is TRBV4-1 and J is TRBJ2-5; TRBD1 might be the D (5 bases). Looked up from germline, CDR1 is MGHRA and CDR2 is YSYEKL. The CDR3 is made up of 16 amino acids. Trimming left V 0 bases short and J 2 bases short, with 13 bases between. The CDR3 sequence: CASSQDPGQTQETQYF. CDR3 DNA: TGCGCCAGCAGCCAAGATCCAGGGCAGACACAAGAGACCCAGTACTTC.

V gene TRBV7-9 combines with J gene TRBJ1-2; TRBD1 is a possible D gene (5 bases). V lost 6 bases and J lost 9, with 17 bases in between. The CDR3 is 13 residues long. The germline CDR1 and CDR2 sequences are SEHNR and FQNEAQ (reference sequence). CDR3 in amino acids: CASSSGRGLSYTF. Here the CDR3 DNA reads TGTGCCAGCAGTTCAGGGAGGGGTTTGAGCTACACCTTC.

The V call is TRBV30, the J call TRBJ1-2; tentative D call: TRBD1 (6 bases). The ends were cut back, 8 bases at V and 4 bases at J, with 17 bases in the middle. Germline V gene lookup returns CDR1 GTSNPN and CDR2 SVGIG (reference sequence). The CDR3 extends over 13 amino acids. CDR3 in DNA: TGTGCCGGGTCCTCCGGGGGCCGCTATGGCTACACCTTC. Its protein is CAGSSGGRYGYTF.

About this clone itself: Within the sample, other DNA sequences also encode this same CDR3. V usage is TRBV28 and J usage is TRBJ2-7; D may match TRBD1 or TRBD2 (6 bases each). Germline V gene data show CDR1 as MDHEN and CDR2 as SYDVKM. The germline V and J ends were trimmed by 0 bases and 5 bases, with 14 bases remaining between them. This CDR3 has 15 amino acids. The CDR3 region has the DNA TGTGCCAGCAGTTTATGGAGGGGGGCAGGGGACGAGCAGTACTTC. Translation gives CASSLWRGAGDEQYF.

This chain uses TRBV4-1 with TRBJ2-3; 9 nucleotides match TRBD1. V lost 3 bases to trimming and J lost 4 bases; unmatched junction nucleotides: 8. The germline V gene has CDR1 MGHRA and CDR2 YSYEKL. This CDR3 has 16 amino acids. In DNA form, the CDR3 reads TGCGCCAGCAGCCACTCGGGACAGGGTGGAGCAGATACGCAGTATTTT. It encodes CASSHSGQGGADTQYF.